The 9 T cell receptor beta chains given below trace back to one sample, sequenced in a study of T cell responses to AZD1222 COVID-19 vaccine. Using immunoSEQ multiplex PCR, the repertoire was profiled, and TCRdb retains in-frame clones only, with some absent. This table holds roughly 160,000 clones, 85% to 90% found once. The sample consisted of peripheral blood, taken on day 0 of AZD1222 vaccination. The receptors derive from an adult in good health.

The genes are TRBV24-1 and TRBJ1-1; D remains ambiguous. CDR3 length: 12 residues. Per germline, CDR1 KGHDR and CDR2 SFDVKD. Trimming shortened V by 10 bases and J by 7 bases, and 15 bases separated the two germline ends. This CDR3 is CATSADIGEAFF. The CDR3 DNA reads as TGTGCCACGAGCGCAGATATAGGTGAAGCTTTCTTT.

This sequence joins TRBV20-1 and TRBJ1-2; D is unclear. Germline V CDR1 and CDR2: DFQATT, SNEGSKA (reference sequence). The CDR3 is 12 amino acids. Trimming left V 3 bases short and J 6 bases short, with 11 bases between. CDR3 sequence reads: CSASRLRHGYTF. The CDR3 DNA sequence: TGCAGTGCTAGTCGACTTAGGCATGGCTACACCTTC.

The chain is built from TRBV28 and TRBJ2-2; D is unclear. This CDR3 is 12 amino acids long. The germline CDR1 and CDR2 sequences are MDHEN and SYDVKM. Trimming took off 10 bases at V and 6 bases at J, with 12 bases between the two ends. This CDR3 is CATKAGSGELFF. The DNA of the CDR3 is TGTGCCACCAAGGCAGGTTCCGGGGAGCTGTTTTTT.

The V and J genes are TRBV30 and TRBJ2-7; possible D gene TRBD1, 5 bases. The CDR3 is 12 amino acids. CDR1 and CDR2 from the germline V gene are GTSNPN and SVGIG (reference sequence). The V end was cut by 3 bases, the J end by 4 bases, with 10 bases between. The DNA for the CDR3 is TGTGCCTGGAGACAGGCTTCGTACGAGCAGTACTTC. Translating it yields CAWRQASYEQYF.

This chain's CDR3 is CASSLSVGTEAFF. CDR3 nucleotide sequence: TGTGCCAGCAGCTTATCGGTAGGCACTGAAGCTTTCTTT. The chain combines TRBV7-9 with TRBJ1-1; D ambiguous. Trimming cost V 2 bases and J 4 bases, with 8 bases left between them. The length of the CDR3 is 13 residues. The V gene's germline CDR1 is SEHNR and CDR2 FQNEAQ (reference sequence).

This chain uses TRBV5-1 with TRBJ2-2; tentatively, D is TRBD1 (5 bases). The CDR3 has 15 residues. Germline assignment: CDR1 SGHRS and CDR2 YFSETQ. Between the trimmed V and J ends, which lost 2 bases and 1 base, there was a span of 9 bases. In nucleotides, the CDR3 is TGCGCCAGCAGCTTCCCCACAGGGAACACCGGGGAGCTGTTTTTT. It encodes CASSFPTGNTGELFF.

There are a few counts of this clone. This rearrangement joins TRBV7-3 to TRBJ2-1, with D uncertain. Trimming removed 5 bases at V and 3 bases at J, with 5 bases between. The germline gives CDR1 SGHTA, CDR2 FQGTGA. CDR3 length: 12 residues. CDR3 nucleotide sequence: TGTGCCAGCAGCCTCGACTACAATGAGCAGTTCTTC. It is translated as CASSLDYNEQFF.

This chain uses TRBV6-5 with TRBJ2-6; TRBD2 aligns across 9 bases. CDR1 MNHEY and CDR2 SVGAGI come from the germline V gene. V shed 2 bases, J shed 3 bases, and the junction held 2 bases outside the gene matches. This CDR3 has 16 amino acids. The CDR3 region is CASSYAGGLGANVLTF. CDR3 in DNA: TGTGCCAGCAGTTACGCGGGGGGGCTTGGGGCCAACGTCCTGACTTTC.

The V and J genes are TRBV6-1 and TRBJ1-5; D is perhaps TRBD1 (5 bases). Deletions cut 3 bases from V and 6 bases from J, with 6 bases between. The CDR3 extends over 12 amino acids. The germline V gene has CDR1 MNHNS and CDR2 SASEGT. The CDR3 reads CASSDGGQPQHF. Here the CDR3 DNA reads TGTGCCAGCAGTGATGGGGGTCAGCCCCAGCATTTT.